The present T cell receptor (beta chain) was sequenced within a study of T cells in Graves' hyperthyroidism and ophthalmopathy. Points from the study as a whole: The model anticipated ophthalmopathy a median approximately 6.7 months pre-onset. Most expanded thyroid clonotypes above 0.001 recurred in blood.

V lost 5 bases and J 4 bases, leaving 18 bases between the germline ends. Germline CDR1 reads MNHNS; CDR2 reads SASEGT. The CDR3 extends over 15 amino acids. This clonotype was found many times. Its specificity is not known. What was amplified from RNA transcripts were TCR beta CDR3 regions. HTBI primers were employed in a first-round RT-PCR of the TCR CDR3. One entry per CDR3 protein, called by TCRdb with MiXCR from the multiplex PCR reads. The sample includes 450,000 to 600,000 distinct CDR3 sequences, just under 20% seen only once; the top ten take approximately 50%. The sequenced sample consisted of blood. The chain joins TRBV6-1 to TRBJ2-7; D might be TRBD1 (6 bases). The TCR comes from a man in his forties with Graves' ophthalmopathy. The DNA of the CDR3 is TGTGCCAGCAGTTGGAAGGGAACAGGGAATTACGAGCAGTACTTC. Its protein is CASSWKGTGNYEQYF.